These 8 T cell receptor beta chains share one sample of origin, sequenced in a study of regulatory T cells in long-lasting Graves disease. With iRepertoire HTBI primers and Arm-PCR of CDR3 regions, TCR beta libraries were built. TCRdb reprocessed the multiplex PCR reads with MiXCR, giving one entry per CDR3 protein. The sample includes 400,000 or so distinct CDR3 sequences, about a quarter of them seen just once. Documented time point: persistent/refractory GD, antithyroid drugs over 5 years with positive TRAb. Isolated PBMC RNA provided the starting material for the TCR library. This material consisted of peripheral blood mononuclear cells (PBMCs), taken when the disease was refractory, from a patient treated with antithyroid drugs. Every receptor here comes from a female donor with Graves disease.

This clonotype was detected a few times. V gene TRBV7-8 combines with J gene TRBJ2-7; D is uncertain. This CDR3 is built from 14 residues. V shed 4 bases and J shed 0 bases, with 10 bases lying between them. Germline CDR1 and CDR2: SGHVS and FQNEAQ. The CDR3 nucleotides are TGTGCCAGCAGCTCGACAAGAACCTCCTACGAGCAGTACTTC. Encoded protein: CASSSTRTSYEQYF. Full variable domain (remainder filled in from reference TRBV7-8 and TRBJ2-7): GAGVSQSPRYKVAKRGQDVALRCDPISGHVSLFWYQQALGQGPEFLTYFQNEAQLDKSGLPSDRFFAERPEGSVSTLKIQRTQQEDSAVYLCASSSTRTSYEQYFGPGTRLTVT.

The V call is TRBV29-1, the J call TRBJ2-2; tentatively, D is TRBD1 (5 bases). Germline CDR1 reads SQVTM; CDR2 reads ANQGSEA. The CDR3 sequence is 13 residues long. Trimming stripped 5 bases from V and 4 bases from J, with 11 bases between. The CDR3 DNA reads TGCAGCGTTCGGACACAGCCCACCGGGGAGCTGTTTTTT. Residues: CSVRTQPTGELFF.

In its sample, this clonotype was seen a few times. The chain combines TRBV7-2 with TRBJ1-3; D remains unclear. CDR1 and CDR2 (germline): SGHTA, FQGNSA. This CDR3 contains 14 residues. Trimming took 5 bases from V and 3 from J, leaving 11 bases between them. The CDR3 loop is CASSPRPLGNTIYF. The CDR3, as DNA: TGTGCCAGCAGCCCACGACCACTTGGAAACACCATATATTTT. Using reference TRBV7-2 and TRBJ1-3 for the parts outside the CDR3, the full variable domain is GAGVSQSPSNKVTEKGKDVELRCDPISGHTALYWYRQSLGQGLEFLIYFQGNSAPDKSGLPSDRFSAERTGGSVSTLTIQRTQQEDSAVYLCASSPRPLGNTIYFGEGSWLTVV.

The genes are TRBV2 and TRBJ1-5; D not resolved. The CDR3 consists of 14 residues. CDR1 and CDR2 from the germline V gene are SNHLY and FYNNEI. The V end was cut by 9 bases, the J end by 1 base, with 13 bases between. Here the CDR3 reads CASTRGRSNQPQHF. Written as DNA, the CDR3 is TGTGCCAGTACCCGGGGAAGAAGCAATCAGCCCCAGCATTTT.

This clonotype was recorded once. A much larger clone differs from this one at a single base, so this may be a read error. The CDR3 region is CAGSSFGGRTPYEQYF. DNA for the CDR3: TGTGCCGGCAGTTCGTTTGGCGGGAGGACCCCCTACGAGCAGTACTTC. V gene TRBV28 combines with J gene TRBJ2-7, with 8 bases fitting TRBD2. CDR3 size: 16 residues. Per germline, CDR1 MDHEN and CDR2 SYDVKM.

This clonotype was seen a few times. The J gene is TRBJ2-4, the V gene TRBV20-1; tentatively, D is TRBD2 (6 bases). This CDR3 region has 13 residues. Deletions cut 3 bases from V and 5 bases from J, with 11 bases between. Germline CDR1 and CDR2: DFQATT and SNEGSKA (reference sequence). The CDR3 sequence is CSASRDWENIQYF. Here the CDR3 DNA reads TGCAGTGCTAGCAGGGACTGGGAAAACATTCAGTACTTC.

In its sample, this clonotype was seen once. This chain links TRBV4-2 with TRBJ2-1; TRBD2 aligns across 12 bases. The CDR3 has 17 residues. After removal of 5 bases from V and 7 bases from J, the junction contained 12 bases not matched to a gene. From germline, CDR1 is LGHNA and CDR2 YNFKEQ. As DNA, the CDR3 is TGTGCCAGCAGCACCGGACTAGCGGGAACAAAAGGGAATGAGCAGTTCTTC. Protein product: CASSTGLAGTKGNEQFF.

This chain joins TRBV7-9 and TRBJ2-1, with TRBD2 matching over 11 bases. CDR3 length equals 17 residues. V shed 5 bases and J 0 bases; nucleotides not matched to a gene: 6. Germline-derived CDR1 and CDR2 are SEHNR and FQNEAQ (reference sequence). The CDR3 sequence: CASSDPGLAVSYNEQFF. The CDR3 DNA reads as TGTGCCAGCAGCGACCCGGGACTAGCGGTCTCCTACAATGAGCAGTTCTTC.